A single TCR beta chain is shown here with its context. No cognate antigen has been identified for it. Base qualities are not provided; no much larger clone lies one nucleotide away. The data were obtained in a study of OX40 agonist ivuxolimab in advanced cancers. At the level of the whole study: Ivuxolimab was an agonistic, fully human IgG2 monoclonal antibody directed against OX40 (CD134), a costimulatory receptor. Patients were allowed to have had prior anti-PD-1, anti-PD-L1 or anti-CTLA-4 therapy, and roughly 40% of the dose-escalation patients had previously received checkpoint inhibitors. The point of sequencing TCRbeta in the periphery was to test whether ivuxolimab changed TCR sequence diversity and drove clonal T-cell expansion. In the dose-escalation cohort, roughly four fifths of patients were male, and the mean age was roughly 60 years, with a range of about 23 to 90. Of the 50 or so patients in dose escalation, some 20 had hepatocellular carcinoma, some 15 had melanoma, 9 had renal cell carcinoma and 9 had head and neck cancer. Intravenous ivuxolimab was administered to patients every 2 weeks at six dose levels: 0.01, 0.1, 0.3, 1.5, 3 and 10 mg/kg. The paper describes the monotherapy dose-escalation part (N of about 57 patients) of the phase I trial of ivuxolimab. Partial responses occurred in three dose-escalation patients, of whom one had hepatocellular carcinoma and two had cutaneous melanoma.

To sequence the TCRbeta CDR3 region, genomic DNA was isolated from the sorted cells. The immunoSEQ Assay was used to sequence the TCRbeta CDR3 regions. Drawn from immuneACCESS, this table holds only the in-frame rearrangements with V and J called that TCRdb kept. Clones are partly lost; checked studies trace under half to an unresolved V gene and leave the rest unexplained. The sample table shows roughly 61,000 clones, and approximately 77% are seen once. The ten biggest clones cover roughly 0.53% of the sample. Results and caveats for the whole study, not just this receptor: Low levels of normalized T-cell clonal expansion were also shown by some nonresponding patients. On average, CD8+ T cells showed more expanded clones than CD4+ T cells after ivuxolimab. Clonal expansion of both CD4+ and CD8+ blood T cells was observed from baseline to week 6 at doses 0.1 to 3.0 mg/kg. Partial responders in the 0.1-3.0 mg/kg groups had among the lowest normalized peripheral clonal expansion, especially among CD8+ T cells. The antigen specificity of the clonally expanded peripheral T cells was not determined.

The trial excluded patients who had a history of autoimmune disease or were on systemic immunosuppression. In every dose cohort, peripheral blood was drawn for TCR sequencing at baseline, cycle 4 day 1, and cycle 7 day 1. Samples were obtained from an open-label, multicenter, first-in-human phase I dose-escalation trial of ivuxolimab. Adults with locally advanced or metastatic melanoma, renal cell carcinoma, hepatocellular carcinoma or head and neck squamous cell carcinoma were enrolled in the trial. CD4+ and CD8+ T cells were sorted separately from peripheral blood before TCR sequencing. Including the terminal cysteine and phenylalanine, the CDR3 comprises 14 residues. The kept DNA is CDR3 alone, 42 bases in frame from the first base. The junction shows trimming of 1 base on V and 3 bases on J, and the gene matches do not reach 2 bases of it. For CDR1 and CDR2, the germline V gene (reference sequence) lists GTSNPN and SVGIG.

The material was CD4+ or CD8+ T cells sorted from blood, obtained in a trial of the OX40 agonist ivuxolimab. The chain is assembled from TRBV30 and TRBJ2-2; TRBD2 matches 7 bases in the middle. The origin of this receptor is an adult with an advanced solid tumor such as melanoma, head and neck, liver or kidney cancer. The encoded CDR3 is CAWSGTRYTGELFF. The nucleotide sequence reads TGTGCCTGGAGTGGGACTAGATACACCGGGGAGCTGTTTTTT. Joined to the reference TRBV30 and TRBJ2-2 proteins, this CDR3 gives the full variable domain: SQTIHQWPATLVQPVGSPLSLECTVEGTSNPNLYWYRQAAGRGLQLLFYSVGIGQISSEVPQNLSASRPQDRQFILSSKKLLLSDSGFYLCAWSGTRYTGELFFGEGSRLTVL.